The 8 T cell receptor beta chains below come from one sample, sequenced in a study of control samples from healthy donors and cancer patients. Sequenced by immunoSEQ multiplex PCR; TCRdb stores in-frame clones only, minus some. Of some 57,000 clones in the sample, around 96% were seen once. The sample consisted of blood. The origin of the receptors is a woman aged 25-40 years in good health.

J is TRBJ2-1 and V is TRBV24-1; 12 bases fit TRBD1. Germline CDR1 KGHDR, CDR2 SFDVKD. The CDR3 totals 17 residues. After removal of 9 bases from V and 8 bases from J, the junction contained 16 bases not matched to a gene. CDR3 coding DNA: TGTGCCACCCGAGGGACAGGGGGCTTGGGCGGGGTCGATGAGCAGTTCTTC. It encodes CATRGTGGLGGVDEQFF.

With regard to this clone: Other nucleotide sequences in the sample specify the same CDR3. V gene TRBV5-5 combines with J gene TRBJ2-7, with 7 nucleotides matching TRBD1. Germline V gives CDR1 SGHKS, CDR2 YYEKEE (reference sequence). J was trimmed by 0 bases and V by 0 bases; bases with no gene match: 0. CDR3 length equals 14 residues. The CDR3, as DNA: TGTGCCAGCAGCTTGGCAGGGGGCTCCTACGAGCAGTACTTC. This sequence encodes CASSLAGGSYEQYF. Based on the CDR3 plus reference TRBV5-5 and TRBJ2-7, the full variable domain is DAGVTQSPTHLIKTRGQQVTLRCSPISGHKSVSWYQQVLGQGPQFIFQYYEKEERGRGNFPDRFSARQFPNYSSELNVNALLLGDSALYLCASSLAGGSYEQYFGPGTRLTVT.

The DNA of the CDR3 is TGTGCCACCAGTGACAAGGACAGGGGGCTGAATCAGCCCCAGCATTTT. Amino acid sequence: CATSDKDRGLNQPQHF. This chain joins TRBV24-1 and TRBJ1-5; 11 nucleotides line up with TRBD1. CDR1 KGHDR and CDR2 SFDVKD come from the germline V gene. The CDR3 sequence is 16 residues long. V trimming: 4 bases; J trimming: 4 bases; junction bases outside the gene matches: 5.

J is TRBJ1-4 and V is TRBV28; 9 bases agree with TRBD1. The CDR3 is 14 residues long. J lost 7 bases, V lost 2 bases, and 2 bases had no gene match. The germline CDR1 and CDR2 sequences are MDHEN and SYDVKM. CDR3 sequence reads: CASSLGTGFEKLFF. In DNA, the CDR3 is TGTGCCAGCAGTTTAGGGACAGGGTTTGAAAAACTGTTTTTT.

The V gene is TRBV5-4, the J gene TRBJ2-5; 7 nucleotides agree with TRBD2. Germline V gene sequence: CDR1 SGHNT, CDR2 YYREEE (reference sequence). This CDR3 is built from 16 residues. V dropped 0 bases and J dropped 3; count of bases not matched to a gene: 8. This CDR3 is CASSLVGRLAEETQYF. CDR3 nucleotide sequence: TGTGCCAGCAGCTTGGTTGGGCGGCTAGCGGAAGAGACCCAGTACTTC.

The chain links TRBV5-1 to TRBJ2-7; D gene uncertain. The V gene lost 3 bases and the J gene lost 1 base, with 11 bases spanning the gap. The germline V gene has CDR1 SGHRS and CDR2 YFSETQ. The CDR3 is made up of 14 amino acids. The CDR3 DNA follows: TGCGCCAGCAGCTCCCCTGGGCCATCCTACGAGCAGTACTTC. This gives the protein CASSSPGPSYEQYF. Drawing the rest from reference TRBV5-1 and TRBJ2-7, the complete variable domain is KAGVTQTPRYLIKTRGQQVTLSCSPISGHRSVSWYQQTPGQGLQFLFEYFSETQRNKGNFPGRFSGRQFSNSRSEMNVSTLELGDSALYLCASSSPGPSYEQYFGPGTRLTVT.

The chain employs TRBV5-4 and TRBJ2-1, with a weak D call TRBD2 (5 bases). The CDR3 runs to 14 residues. Germline V gene data show CDR1 as SGHNT and CDR2 as YYREEE (reference sequence). V shed 5 bases and J shed 4 bases, with 13 bases lying between them. The CDR3 loop is CASSERNSYNEQFF. CDR3 in DNA: TGTGCCAGCAGTGAGCGGAATTCGTACAATGAGCAGTTCTTC.

The chain carries TRBV6-1 and TRBJ2-7, with 9 bases identical to TRBD2. The CDR3 totals 15 residues. The germline V gene encodes CDR1 MNHNS and CDR2 SASEGT. Trimming cost V 1 base and J 2 bases; bases outside gene matches: 3. DNA for the CDR3: TGTGCCAGCAGTGAAGAGGTAGCGGGAGCCTACGAGCAGTACTTC. As protein: CASSEEVAGAYEQYF.